The 26 T cell receptor beta chains presented below share a single source sample, sequenced in a study of shared clonotypes between healthy human individuals. TCRdb's copy holds only in-frame clones and misses some; the assay was immunoSEQ multiplex PCR. The table includes about 1.1 million clones, roughly 74% detected once. Material for sequencing was memory CD4+ T cells from PBMCs. Subset of the sample: CD45RA-negative fraction. These receptor sequences come from a man younger than 30 in good health. Some clones in this sample may be carry-over from other donors' samples.

The V gene is TRBV21-1, the J gene TRBJ1-5; TRBD1, the table's D call, was not compared with the DNA. TRBV21-1 is a pseudogene. This CDR3 is 22 amino acids long. Written as DNA, the CDR3 is TGTGCCAGCAGCAAAAAAAAAGTTTCCCCGACAGGGTTAAGATATAGCAATCAGCCCCAGCATTTT. It translates to CASSKKKVSPTGLRYSNQPQHF.

The CDR3 DNA reads TGTGCCAGCAGCTCCAGGGGAATCACCGAGACCCAGTACTTC. Its translation: CASSSRGITETQYF. The chain combines TRBV6-6 with TRBJ2-5; the D gene is possibly TRBD1 (6 bases). CDR3 length equals 14 residues. V shed 6 bases and J shed 5 bases, with 16 bases lying between them. The germline V gene encodes CDR1 MNHNY and CDR2 SVGAGI (reference sequence).

The chain uses TRBV5-6 and TRBJ2-5; D gene ambiguous. Germline V lookup: CDR1 SGHDT, CDR2 YYEEEE. The CDR3 totals 15 residues. Trimming removed 1 base from V and 2 bases from J, with 12 bases in between. CDR3 sequence reads: CASSLYRNRQETQYF. The CDR3 DNA reads as TGTGCCAGCAGCTTGTATAGGAACCGACAAGAGACCCAGTACTTC. The complete variable domain, with remaining parts taken from reference TRBV5-6 and TRBJ2-5, reads DAGVTQSPTHLIKTRGQQVTLRCSPKSGHDTVSWYQQALGQGPQFIFQYYEEEERQRGNFPDRFSGHQFPNYSSELNVNALLLGDSALYLCASSLYRNRQETQYFGPGTRLLVL.

The chain employs TRBV27 and TRBJ2-1; D gene unclear. Germline V gene lookup returns CDR1 MNHEY and CDR2 SMNVEV (reference sequence). Trimming shortened V by 5 bases and J by 2 bases, and 13 bases separated the two germline ends. There are 15 residues in the CDR3. The CDR3 nucleotides are TGTGCCAGCAGTCCAAGCTGGAGTGCCTACAATGAGCAGTTCTTC. Amino acids: CASSPSWSAYNEQFF.

This chain connects TRBV2 to TRBJ2-7; D may be TRBD1 (5 bases). Trimming shortened V by 4 bases and J by 4 bases, and 8 bases separated the two germline ends. CDR3 length equals 12 residues. Germline loops: CDR1 SNHLY, CDR2 FYNNEI. Here the CDR3 DNA reads TGTGCCAGCAGTGTAAGGGGTTACGAGCAGTACTTC. Translated, it gives CASSVRGYEQYF.

The V gene is TRBV7-3, the J gene TRBJ1-6; D is possibly TRBD1 (6 bases). V lost 6 bases, J lost 0 bases, and 12 bases lay in between. CDR1 and CDR2 from the germline V gene are SGHTA and FQGTGA. CDR3 size: 16 residues. The CDR3 bases are TGTGCCAGCAGTCAAGACAGGAGCTCCTATAATTCACCCCTCCACTTT. This codes for CASSQDRSSYNSPLHF.

Details on this clone: A much bigger clone sits one base away, suggesting this may be a read error. CDR3 protein: CASSHTDTQYF. CDR3 sequence (DNA): TGTGCCAGCAGCCACACAGATACGCAGTATTTT. The chain recombines TRBV21-1 with TRBJ2-3; the table's D call TRBD1 went unverified against the DNA. TRBV21-1 has pseudogene status. The CDR3 contains 11 residues.

The chain couples TRBV6-1 to TRBJ1-4; TRBD1 is a possible D gene (5 bases). Per germline, CDR1 MNHNS and CDR2 SASEGT. The V gene lost 8 bases and the J gene lost 0 bases, with 10 bases spanning the gap. The CDR3 spans 14 residues. The CDR3, as DNA: TGTGCCAGCTGGGGACTTGCAACTAATGAAAAACTGTTTTTT. Its translation is CASWGLATNEKLFF.

The rearrangement links TRBV7-2 to TRBJ2-7; maybe TRBD2 (6 bases). The CDR3 is made up of 15 amino acids. The V end was cut by 1 base, the J end by 2 bases, with 12 bases between. Germline loops: CDR1 SGHTA, CDR2 FQGNSA. The CDR3 region has the DNA TGTGCCAGCAGCTTAGATAGCGGCTACACCTACGAGCAGTACTTC. Encoded protein: CASSLDSGYTYEQYF.

The V and J genes are TRBV19 and TRBJ1-4, with 8 bases fitting TRBD1. V was pared by 3 bases and J by 7 bases, with 10 bases of the junction left unmatched. Germline CDR1 LNHDA, CDR2 SQIVND (reference sequence). The CDR3 consists of 16 residues. CDR3 bases: TGTGCCAGTAGTATCCGGGGCAGGGGGCAGTTTGAAAAACTGTTTTTT. This codes for CASSIRGRGQFEKLFF.

The chain combines TRBV28 with TRBJ1-4, with TRBD1 as a possible D gene (5 bases). Trimming left V 2 bases short and J 0 bases short, with 10 bases between. The germline V gene has CDR1 MDHEN and CDR2 SYDVKM. The CDR3 loop spans 16 amino acids. CDR3 DNA: TGTGCCAGCAGTTTAGTCGGGGCGGCAACTAATGAAAAACTGTTTTTT. It yields the protein CASSLVGAATNEKLFF.

This sequence joins TRBV9 and TRBJ2-3, with 8 bases that match TRBD2. CDR1 and CDR2 from the germline V gene are SGDLS and YYNGEE. The junction had 6 bases not matched to a gene; V was cut back by 6 bases and J by 3 bases. This CDR3 is 14 amino acids long. For the CDR3, the DNA is TGTGCCAGCACCCGGGGGGGTAGTACAGATACGCAGTATTTT. Translated: CASTRGGSTDTQYF.

About this clone: Other DNA sequences in this specimen translate into the identical CDR3. The V gene is TRBV28, the J gene TRBJ2-3; D gene ambiguous. V was cut by 4 bases and J by 3 bases, with 2 bases left in between. Germline CDR1 reads MDHEN; CDR2 reads SYDVKM. The CDR3 runs 11 residues. CDR3 nucleotide sequence: TGTGCCAGCAGTTCTACAGATACGCAGTATTTT. Amino acid sequence: CASSSTDTQYF.

The gene calls are TRBV19 and TRBJ2-7; no clear D. This CDR3 is 14 amino acids long. CDR1 is LNHDA and CDR2 is SQIVND in the germline V gene (reference sequence). Trimming shortened V by 5 bases and J by 5 bases, and 16 bases separated the two germline ends. The CDR3 protein is CASSLAGAVDEQYF. The CDR3 region has the DNA TGTGCCAGTAGTCTGGCAGGAGCAGTCGACGAGCAGTACTTC.

The rearrangement joins TRBV6-5 to TRBJ1-6; 10 nucleotides agree with TRBD1. V was pared by 4 bases and J by 12 bases, with 6 bases of the junction left unmatched. The length of the CDR3 is 14 residues. Germline CDR1 and CDR2: MNHEY and SVGAGI. The CDR3 spells CASSSGQGFLPLHF. The CDR3 DNA is TGTGCCAGCAGTTCGGGACAGGGGTTTTTACCCCTCCACTTT.

The V call is TRBV15, the J call TRBJ2-5, with D perhaps given as TRBD1 or TRBD2 (6 bases each). Germline V CDR1 and CDR2: LNHNV, YYDKDF (reference sequence). The CDR3 runs 16 residues. V lost 2 bases and J 5 bases, leaving 18 bases between the germline ends. This CDR3 reads CATSRNPRGLGETQYF. The CDR3 DNA is TGTGCCACCAGCAGAAATCCCCGGGGGCTAGGGGAGACCCAGTACTTC. Full variable domain (rest looked up from reference TRBV15 and TRBJ2-5): DAMVIQNPRYQVTQFGKPVTLSCSQTLNHNVMYWYQQKSSQAPKLLFHYYDKDFNNEADTPDNFQSRRPNTSFCFLDIRSPGLGDTAMYLCATSRNPRGLGETQYFGPGTRLLVL.

The chain recombines TRBV5-6 with TRBJ1-2; D ambiguous. The CDR3 runs to 12 residues. Trimming took off 6 bases at V and 0 bases at J, with 6 bases between the two ends. Germline values: CDR1 SGHDT, CDR2 YYEEEE. CDR3 coding DNA: TGTGCCAGCACCCTACCTAACTATGGCTACACCTTC. It yields the protein CASTLPNYGYTF. Variable domain in full (rest from reference TRBV5-6 and TRBJ1-2): DAGVTQSPTHLIKTRGQQVTLRCSPKSGHDTVSWYQQALGQGPQFIFQYYEEEERQRGNFPDRFSGHQFPNYSSELNVNALLLGDSALYLCASTLPNYGYTFGSGTRLTVV.

The chain is built from TRBV2 and TRBJ1-2, with D tentatively TRBD1 (5 bases). CDR3 size: 13 residues. Germline V gene data show CDR1 as SNHLY and CDR2 as FYNNEI. Trimming shortened V by 5 bases and J by 0 bases, and 7 bases separated the two germline ends. In DNA, the CDR3 is TGTGCCAGCAGTCAGGGATCTAACTATGGCTACACCTTC. Amino acids: CASSQGSNYGYTF.

The V and J genes are TRBV4-3 and TRBJ1-3; possible D gene TRBD1, 5 bases. Germline assignment: CDR1 LGHNA and CDR2 YSLEER. V shed 0 bases and J shed 1 base, with 13 bases lying between them. CDR3 length equals 17 residues. This CDR3 is CASSQETVSGSGNTIYF. In nucleotides, the CDR3 is TGCGCCAGCAGCCAAGAGACGGTATCAGGGTCTGGAAACACCATATATTTT.

This clone was detected only once. V usage is TRBV9 and J usage is TRBJ2-1, with 7 nucleotides matching TRBD1. The CDR3 loop spans 16 amino acids. Germline V CDR1 and CDR2: SGDLS, YYNGEE. V lost 0 bases to trimming and J lost 6 bases; unmatched junction nucleotides: 9. In nucleotides, the CDR3 is TGTGCCAGCAGCGTAGTCGGGACAGCCCCTACCAATGAGCAGTTCTTC. Translation: CASSVVGTAPTNEQFF.

The chain uses TRBV30 and TRBJ1-1; D is ambiguous. CDR1 and CDR2 from the germline V gene are GTSNPN and SVGIG (reference sequence). The CDR3 length is 12 residues. V gave up 1 base and J gave up 6 bases, with 9 bases separating them. CDR3 sequence (DNA): TGTGCCTGGAGTGGAGAGTTGGCTGAAGCTTTCTTT. Protein: CAWSGELAEAFF. The full variable domain, rest sourced from reference TRBV30 and TRBJ1-1, is SQTIHQWPATLVQPVGSPLSLECTVEGTSNPNLYWYRQAAGRGLQLLFYSVGIGQISSEVPQNLSASRPQDRQFILSSKKLLLSDSGFYLCAWSGELAEAFFGQGTRLTVV.

This chain uses TRBV7-3 with TRBJ2-7; D is perhaps TRBD1 or TRBD2 (5 bases each). CDR1 SGHTA and CDR2 FQGTGA come from the germline V gene. The V and J ends lost 5 bases and 7 bases respectively, with 18 bases between them. The CDR3 covers 14 residues. CDR3 amino acids: CASSPPGRSGEQYF. Written as DNA, the CDR3 is TGTGCCAGCAGCCCTCCGGGGCGAAGTGGGGAGCAGTACTTC.

This clone was observed a few times. The chain has TRBV7-2 and TRBJ2-5; D is perhaps TRBD1 or TRBD2 (5 bases each). There are 14 residues in the CDR3. Per the germline V gene, CDR1 is SGHTA and CDR2 is FQGNSA. The V end was cut by 1 base, the J end by 5 bases, with 11 bases between. The CDR3 nucleotides read TGTGCCAGCAGCTTAGGTGGGGGATCGGAGACCCAGTACTTC. The encoded protein is CASSLGGGSETQYF.

This rearrangement joins TRBV5-8 to TRBJ1-1; D may be TRBD1 (5 bases). The CDR3 runs to 13 residues. The V end was cut by 4 bases, the J end by 7 bases, with 14 bases between. Germline CDR1 and CDR2: SGHTS and YDEGEE. CDR3 sequence reads: CASSPGTLYEAFF. The CDR3 region has the DNA TGTGCCAGCAGCCCCGGGACTCTCTATGAAGCTTTCTTT.

The chain combines TRBV28 with TRBJ2-5; no clear D gene. This CDR3 is 13 amino acids long. Germline CDR1 is MDHEN and CDR2 is SYDVKM. The V end lost 6 bases, the J end lost 5 bases, and 13 bases lay between the germline ends. In DNA form, the CDR3 reads TGTGCCAGCAGGCCACAGTGGCGGGAGACCCAGTACTTC. Its translation: CASRPQWRETQYF.

The rearrangement links TRBV2 to TRBJ2-1, with TRBD2 matching 9 bases. Losses at the gene ends were 7 bases for V and 6 bases for J; bases not matched to a gene: 7. The CDR3 runs to 14 residues. The germline CDR1 and CDR2 sequences are SNHLY and FYNNEI. The CDR3 nucleotides read TGTGCCAGCAAGAGACAGCGGGAGGCCAATGAGCAGTTCTTC. Translating gives CASKRQREANEQFF.